This is a list of T cell receptor beta chains from one sample in a study of T cell repertoires in cytomegalovirus infection. One entry per CDR3 protein results from TCRdb running MiXCR on the reads. The sample shows a few hundred thousand distinct CDR3 sequences, roughly 34% of them seen only once. Their target antigens are unknown. The source material was cultured PBMCs, sampled from culture after CMV antigen stimulation. The receptors derive from a human donor in good health (CMV status not recorded). Some clones in this sample may be carry-over from other donors' samples. Both conserved end residues are part of each CDR3. D genes are given only for firm matches. Rows may omit the clone size; those that give it use once, few, many or a size class.

.,TRBV6-1,TRBJ1-1,TRBD1,CASSQTGGRNTEAFF,TGTGCCAGCAGCCAGACAGGGGGCAGGAACACTGAAGCTTTCTTT
.,TRBV6-6,TRBJ2-1,.,CAIPTGPHNNEQFF,TGTGCCATCCCTACAGGGCCACACAACAATGAGCAGTTCTTC
once,TRBV6-5,TRBJ2-5,TRBD2,CASSYSNRGGQETQYF,TGTGCCAGCAGTTACTCGAATCGGGGGGGCCAAGAGACCCAGTACTTC
.,TRBV14,TRBJ2-2,TRBD2,CASSQLAGAGELFF,TGTGCCAGCAGCCAACTAGCGGGAGCCGGGGAGCTGTTTTTT
few,TRBV12-3/TRBV12-4,TRBJ1-1,.,CASSIEQPDEAFF,TGTGCCAGCTCAATAGAACAACCAGATGAAGCTTTCTTT
many,TRBV28,TRBJ2-2,.,CASSFLGLANTGELFF,TGTGCCAGCAGTTTTTTAGGCCTAGCGAACACCGGGGAGCTGTTTTTT
few,TRBV7-2,TRBJ2-3,TRBD2,CASNRLASTDTQYF,TGTGCCAGCAACCGACTAGCCTCCACAGATACGCAGTATTTT
few,TRBV7-2,TRBJ1-3,TRBD1,CASSQQGAPGNTIYF,TGTGCCAGCAGCCAACAGGGGGCCCCTGGAAACACCATATATTTT
few,TRBV10-3,TRBJ2-1,TRBD2,CAISDSGLAGSYNEQFF,TGTGCCATCAGTGATTCCGGACTAGCGGGCTCCTACAATGAGCAGTTCTTC
many,TRBV7-2,TRBJ2-5,.,CASSQQGRSLQETQYF,TGTGCCAGCAGCCAACAGGGACGAAGTTTACAAGAGACCCAGTACTTC
.,TRBV20-1,TRBJ2-1,TRBD2,CSARDLAGGHYNEQFF,TGCAGTGCTAGAGATTTAGCGGGAGGACACTACAATGAGCAGTTCTTC
many,TRBV6-1,TRBJ1-2,.,CASRAPFGDYGYTF,TGTGCCAGCAGGGCCCCTTTTGGTGACTATGGCTACACCTTC
.,TRBV24-1,TRBJ1-2,.,CATSDSGVRDGYTF,TGTGCCACCAGTGATTCCGGGGTCCGCGATGGCTACACCTTC
.,TRBV19,TRBJ1-5,.,CASSITGRGNQPQHF,TGTGCCAGTAGTATCACTGGACGGGGCAATCAGCCCCAGCATTTT
few,TRBV7-2,TRBJ2-2,TRBD2,CASSLVLALNTGELFF,TGTGCCAGCAGCTTAGTACTAGCGCTGAACACCGGGGAGCTGTTTTTT
medium-sized,TRBV25-1,TRBJ1-1,.,CASTGTPRDGEAFF,TGTGCCAGCACGGGCACTCCAAGAGATGGTGAAGCTTTCTTT
.,TRBV7-9,TRBJ1-1,.,CASSLKQTNTEAFF,TGTGCCAGCAGCTTAAAACAGACGAACACTGAAGCTTTCTTT
few,TRBV19,TRBJ2-6,.,CASSIDRGANVLTF,TGTGCCAGTAGTATAGATCGGGGGGCCAACGTCCTGACTTTC
.,TRBV14,TRBJ2-2,TRBD2,CASSQGDPSGSSDTGELFF,TGTGCCAGCAGCCAAGGCGATCCTAGCGGGAGTTCGGACACCGGGGAGCTGTTTTTT
.,TRBV7-2,TRBJ2-1,TRBD1,CASSLKPPTGTGSPNEQFF,TGTGCCAGCAGCTTAAAACCCCCCACCGGGACAGGGTCCCCCAATGAGCAGTTCTTC
few,TRBV27,TRBJ2-3,TRBD1,CASSIGQGAERDTQYF,TGTGCCAGCAGTATTGGACAGGGGGCTGAGAGAGATACGCAGTATTTT
.,TRBV19,TRBJ1-2,TRBD1,CASLPGTVFNYGYTF,TGTGCCAGCCTCCCCGGGACAGTCTTTAACTATGGCTACACCTTC
.,TRBV4-3,TRBJ1-5,.,CASSQDKEQNNQPQHF,TGCGCCAGCAGCCAAGATAAGGAGCAGAACAATCAGCCCCAGCATTTT
many,TRBV4-3,TRBJ2-7,.,CASSPNTGPYEQYF,TGCGCCAGCAGCCCTAATACAGGCCCCTACGAGCAGTACTTC
.,TRBV28,TRBJ1-2,.,CASSFRRIEQGRGYTF,TGTGCCAGCAGTTTTCGTCGGATCGAGCAAGGCCGAGGCTACACCTTC
few,TRBV28,TRBJ1-5,.,CASPVKGGNQPQHF,TGTGCCAGCCCTGTGAAGGGGGGCAATCAGCCCCAGCATTTT
.,TRBV7-2,TRBJ2-7,.,CASSLRPGGAANEQYF,TGTGCCAGCAGCTTAAGGCCTGGGGGGGCCGCCAACGAGCAGTACTTC
.,TRBV7-2,TRBJ2-2,TRBD2,CASSPRLAGGAGELFF,TGTGCCAGCAGCCCCCGACTAGCGGGAGGGGCCGGGGAGCTGTTTTTT
many,TRBV7-2,TRBJ2-5,.,CASSEDRETQYF,TGTGCCAGCAGCGAAGATCGGGAGACCCAGTACTTC
.,TRBV28,TRBJ1-2,TRBD1,CASSFSTGGDGYTF,TGTGCCAGCAGTTTCTCTACAGGGGGCGATGGCTACACCTTC
many,TRBV7-8,TRBJ2-3,TRBD2,CASSPPGLAGGGTQYF,TGTGCCAGCAGCCCTCCGGGACTAGCGGGCGGGGGTACGCAGTATTTT
.,TRBV12-3/TRBV12-4,TRBJ1-1,TRBD1,CASSLMFGTGGDTEAFF,TGTGCCAGCAGTTTAATGTTCGGGACAGGGGGAGACACTGAAGCTTTCTTT
few,TRBV5-6,TRBJ1-2,.,CASSLSADYGYTF,TGTGCCAGCAGCTTGTCAGCGGACTATGGCTACACCTTC
many,TRBV7-2,TRBJ2-5,.,CASSLDHAKRKETQYF,TGTGCCAGCAGCTTAGATCATGCCAAGAGAAAAGAGACCCAGTACTTC
once,TRBV7-3,TRBJ1-2,.,CASSLTSPLEVGYTF,TGTGCCAGCAGCTTAACGTCTCCACTGGAGGTTGGCTACACCTTC
few,TRBV20-1,TRBJ1-6,.,CSARDWKRGDESPLHF,TGCAGTGCTAGAGATTGGAAACGGGGAGACGAGTCACCCCTCCACTTT
.,TRBV10-3,TRBJ1-2,.,CAISESGQPYGYTF,TGTGCCATCAGTGAGTCCGGACAGCCCTATGGCTACACCTTC
few,TRBV28,TRBJ2-1,.,CASSLGAGVQSSYNEQFF,TGTGCCAGCAGTTTAGGGGCCGGAGTACAAAGCTCCTACAATGAGCAGTTCTTC
few,TRBV7-2,TRBJ1-5,.,CASSLEPGTWNHF,TGTGCCAGCAGCTTAGAGCCGGGGACATGGAACCATTTT
.,TRBV7-3,TRBJ2-7,TRBD2,CASSLTGASGRYEQYF,TGTGCCAGCAGTCTCACCGGGGCTAGCGGGAGATACGAGCAGTACTTC
.,TRBV18,TRBJ1-2,TRBD1,CASSRTTGDNYGYTF,TGTGCCAGCTCACGCACGACAGGGGATAACTATGGCTACACCTTC
few,TRBV4-1,TRBJ2-5,.,CASSRGQSGEETQYF,TGCGCCAGCAGCCGCGGACAGTCGGGAGAAGAGACCCAGTACTTC
.,TRBV15,TRBJ1-1,.,CATSRGTFRRPGTEAFF,TGTGCCACCAGCAGAGGCACTTTCCGGCGGCCGGGCACTGAAGCTTTCTTT
.,TRBV19,TRBJ1-2,.,CATGRQLGYTF,TGTGCCACCGGCAGACAGCTTGGCTACACCTTC
.,TRBV4-1,TRBJ2-7,TRBD2,CASSIRSGLAGVYHEQYF,TGCGCCAGCAGCATAAGATCTGGTCTAGCGGGAGTTTACCACGAGCAGTACTTC
.,TRBV7-9,TRBJ2-1,TRBD2,CASRPGGTTSGSYNEQFF,TGTGCCAGCAGACCCGGAGGAACGACTAGCGGCTCCTACAATGAGCAGTTCTTC
.,TRBV18,TRBJ1-2,.,CASSLDVVTSNYGYTF,TGTGCCAGCTCGCTCGACGTCGTCACCTCTAACTATGGCTACACCTTC
few,TRBV6-6,TRBJ2-3,.,CASRDLANEADTQYF,TGTGCCAGCAGAGATCTAGCTAATGAAGCAGATACGCAGTATTTT
.,TRBV7-2,TRBJ2-3,TRBD2,CASSPSGLSTDTQYF,TGTGCCAGCAGCCCGTCGGGACTAAGCACAGATACGCAGTATTTT
.,TRBV5-1,TRBJ2-5,.,CASSLFWGSNQETQYF,TGCGCCAGCAGCTTGTTCTGGGGATCGAACCAAGAGACCCAGTACTTC
.,TRBV7-8,TRBJ2-1,.,CASSLVMAGQDEQFF,TGTGCCAGCAGCTTAGTTATGGCAGGGCAAGATGAGCAGTTCTTC
.,TRBV2,TRBJ2-5,TRBD1,CASSDQGQGGETQYF,TGTGCCAGCAGTGACCAGGGACAGGGTGGAGAGACCCAGTACTTC
.,TRBV12-3/TRBV12-4,TRBJ2-3,.,CASSFRGTQYF,TGTGCCAGCAGTTTCCGGGGTACGCAGTATTTT
.,TRBV6-2/TRBV6-3,TRBJ2-1,TRBD2,CASSLQRELNEQFF,TGTGCCAGCAGTCTCCAGCGGGAGCTAAATGAGCAGTTCTTC
.,TRBV7-2,TRBJ2-5,.,CASSLVEFRTVLQETQYF,TGTGCCAGCAGCTTAGTAGAGTTCAGGACAGTCCTTCAAGAGACCCAGTACTTC
.,TRBV2,TRBJ2-7,.,CASSDFIYEQYF,TGTGCCAGCAGTGATTTTATCTACGAGCAGTACTTC